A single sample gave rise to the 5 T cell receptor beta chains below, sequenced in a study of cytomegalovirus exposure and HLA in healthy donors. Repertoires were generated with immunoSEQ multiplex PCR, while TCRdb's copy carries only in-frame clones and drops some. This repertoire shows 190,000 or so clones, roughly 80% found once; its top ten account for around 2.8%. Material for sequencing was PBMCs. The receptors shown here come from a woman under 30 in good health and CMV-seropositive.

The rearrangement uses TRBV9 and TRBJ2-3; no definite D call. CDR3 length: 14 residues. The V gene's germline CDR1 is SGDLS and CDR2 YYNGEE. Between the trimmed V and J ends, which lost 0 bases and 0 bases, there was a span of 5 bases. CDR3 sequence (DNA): TGTGCCAGCAGCGTAGTTCCGAGCACAGATACGCAGTATTTT. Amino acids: CASSVVPSTDTQYF.

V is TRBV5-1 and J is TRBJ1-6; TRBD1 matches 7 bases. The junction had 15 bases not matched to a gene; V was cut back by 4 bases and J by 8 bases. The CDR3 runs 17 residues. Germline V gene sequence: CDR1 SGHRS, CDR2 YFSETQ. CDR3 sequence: CASSHRQGLPSDSPLHF. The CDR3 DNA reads TGCGCCAGCAGCCATAGACAGGGATTGCCCTCGGATTCACCCCTCCACTTT. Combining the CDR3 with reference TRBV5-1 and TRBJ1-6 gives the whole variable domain KAGVTQTPRYLIKTRGQQVTLSCSPISGHRSVSWYQQTPGQGLQFLFEYFSETQRNKGNFPGRFSGRQFSNSRSEMNVSTLELGDSALYLCASSHRQGLPSDSPLHFGNGTRLTVT.

Here the CDR3 DNA reads TGTGCCAGCAGCGCTGGGACAGGGGCAAACACCATATATTTT. Amino acids: CASSAGTGANTIYF. The genes are TRBV7-3 and TRBJ1-3, with TRBD1 matching 10 bases. Germline CDR1 SGHTA, CDR2 FQGTGA. The CDR3 has 14 residues. Unmatched junction bases numbered 4, after V lost 5 bases and J lost 6 bases.

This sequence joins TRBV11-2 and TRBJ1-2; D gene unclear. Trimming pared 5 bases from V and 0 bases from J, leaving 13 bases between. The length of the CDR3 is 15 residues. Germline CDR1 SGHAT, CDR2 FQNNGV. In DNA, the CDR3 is TGTGCCAGCAGCCAAATGAGGGTTGCTAACTATGGCTACACCTTC. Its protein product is CASSQMRVANYGYTF.

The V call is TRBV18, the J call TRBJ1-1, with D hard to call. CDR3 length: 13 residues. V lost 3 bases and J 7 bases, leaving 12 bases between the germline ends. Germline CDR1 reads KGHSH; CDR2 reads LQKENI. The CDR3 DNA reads TGTGCCAGCTCACCGCTTGAGGCACGTGAAGCTTTCTTT. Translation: CASSPLEAREAFF.